Presented here are 9 T cell receptor beta chains from one specimen sequenced in a study of blood T cell repertoires in COVID-19. Assay used: immunoSEQ multiplex PCR; TCRdb lists only in-frame clones, some missing. Among about 170,000 clones listed, roughly 84% were seen once. The sequencing sample was made of peripheral blood. These receptors came from a woman of 80 years or more with active or convalescent COVID-19.

This clone was picked up a small number of times. The V gene is TRBV7-2, the J gene TRBJ2-1; 9 bases match TRBD2. Trimming at V came to 3 bases and at J to 8 bases, leaving 5 bases not matched to a gene. Germline-derived CDR1 and CDR2 are SGHTA and FQGNSA. This CDR3 region has 14 residues. The CDR3 coding sequence is TGTGCCAGCAGCTTGATGCGGGAGGGCGATGAGCAGTTCTTC. Amino acids: CASSLMREGDEQFF.

This clone has just one count. The chain joins TRBV28 to TRBJ2-2, with D tentatively TRBD2 (6 bases). The CDR3 is 12 residues long. Trimming shortened V by 6 bases and J by 7 bases, and 9 bases separated the two germline ends. Germline V gene sequence: CDR1 MDHEN, CDR2 SYDVKM. Here the CDR3 reads CASSSGVGELFF. As DNA, the CDR3 is TGTGCCAGCAGCTCGGGGGTCGGGGAGCTGTTTTTT.

The chain links TRBV30 to TRBJ2-2, with 10 bases identical to TRBD2. Germline CDR1 and CDR2: GTSNPN and SVGIG (reference sequence). Trimming at V came to 4 bases and at J to 4 bases, leaving 9 bases not matched to a gene. The CDR3 runs to 16 residues. The CDR3 spells CAWKASGRGGTGELFF. The CDR3 DNA is TGTGCCTGGAAGGCTAGCGGGAGAGGGGGCACCGGGGAGCTGTTTTTT. The full variable domain, completed using reference TRBV30 and TRBJ2-2, is SQTIHQWPATLVQPVGSPLSLECTVEGTSNPNLYWYRQAAGRGLQLLFYSVGIGQISSEVPQNLSASRPQDRQFILSSKKLLLSDSGFYLCAWKASGRGGTGELFFGEGSRLTVL.

The chain couples TRBV7-3 to TRBJ2-5; no reliable D call. This CDR3 spans 13 amino acids. V lost 6 bases and J lost 2, with 10 bases in between. Per germline, CDR1 SGHTA and CDR2 FQGTGA. In DNA form, the CDR3 reads TGTGCCAGCAGTTCGACACCGCAAGAGACCCAGTACTTC. The encoded protein is CASSSTPQETQYF.

V is TRBV24-1 and J is TRBJ2-1; 10 bases match TRBD2. Unmatched junction bases numbered 4, after V lost 3 bases and J lost 6 bases. Germline CDR1 KGHDR, CDR2 SFDVKD. The CDR3 loop spans 15 amino acids. This CDR3 reads CATSDSGRAINEQFF. The CDR3, as DNA: TGTGCCACCAGTGATAGCGGGAGGGCCATCAATGAGCAGTTCTTC.

The rearrangement joins TRBV11-2 to TRBJ2-7; no firm D call. Looked up from germline, CDR1 is SGHAT and CDR2 is FQNNGV. CDR3 length: 15 amino acids. Trimming removed 0 bases at V and 7 bases at J, with 16 bases between. The CDR3 reads CASSLEPSTVGEQYF. The CDR3 nucleotides read TGTGCCAGCAGCTTAGAACCCTCTACGGTCGGGGAGCAGTACTTC.

The chain employs TRBV10-3 and TRBJ2-5, with D maybe TRBD1 (6 bases). Trimming shortened V by 3 bases and J by 0 bases, and 17 bases separated the two germline ends. Germline assignment: CDR1 ENHRY and CDR2 SYGVKD. The CDR3 covers 17 residues. The CDR3 loop is CAISEGQGRPNQETQYF. DNA of the CDR3: TGTGCCATCAGTGAAGGGCAGGGGCGACCCAACCAAGAGACCCAGTACTTC.

The chain has TRBV5-6 and TRBJ1-2, with 7 bases that match TRBD1. Germline V lookup: CDR1 SGHDT, CDR2 YYEEEE. The CDR3 is 12 residues long. The V segment lost 4 bases and the J segment 7 bases; nucleotides outside the gene matches: 4. The CDR3: CASSLRQGGYTF. The CDR3, as DNA: TGTGCCAGCAGCCTTAGACAGGGTGGCTACACCTTC. The full variable domain, in which reference TRBV5-6 and TRBJ1-2 provide the parts outside the CDR3, is DAGVTQSPTHLIKTRGQQVTLRCSPKSGHDTVSWYQQALGQGPQFIFQYYEEEERQRGNFPDRFSGHQFPNYSSELNVNALLLGDSALYLCASSLRQGGYTFGSGTRLTVV.

This clone was counted a few times. The rearrangement links TRBV19 to TRBJ2-7, with D possibly being TRBD2 (6 bases). V shed 5 bases and J shed 1 base, with 12 bases lying between them. The CDR3 runs to 14 residues. The germline V gene encodes CDR1 LNHDA and CDR2 SQIVND (reference sequence). CDR3 coding DNA: TGTGCCAGTAGTGACCTAGCGTCTTCCTACGAGCAGTACTTC. Its protein product is CASSDLASSYEQYF.